These T cell receptor beta chains were read from a single sample in a study of cytomegalovirus exposure and HLA in healthy donors. Generated by immunoSEQ multiplex PCR, the TCRdb table keeps only in-frame clones and is missing some. The sample includes around 130,000 clones, more than 80% of them seen just once. What was sequenced was PBMCs. These receptors all come from a man aged 35 to 55 in good health and CMV-seronegative. Both conserved end residues are part of each CDR3. D genes are given only for firm matches. Clone size is shown for a subset of rows, as once, few, many or a class of expanded clone.

once,TRBJ1-1,TRBV19,TRBD1,15,CASSMGRGQGTEAFF,TGTGCCAGTAGTATGGGCAGGGGACAGGGCACTGAAGCTTTCTTT
NA,TRBJ1-2,TRBV10-2,NA,13,CASSDEQPYGYTF,TGCGCCAGCAGTGACGAACAGCCCTATGGCTACACCTTC
few,TRBJ1-2,TRBV13,NA,15,CASSLGRRTDYGYTF,TGTGCCAGCAGCTTAGGAAGACGGACTGATTATGGCTACACCTTC
once,TRBJ2-7,TRBV19,NA,14,CASTITLQFYEQYF,TGTGCCAGTACCATTACCCTACAGTTCTACGAGCAGTACTTC
NA,TRBJ2-1,TRBV28,TRBD2,15,CASSLRTSGKNEQFF,TGTGCCAGCAGTTTAAGGACTAGCGGGAAAAATGAGCAGTTCTTC
NA,TRBJ1-5,TRBV5-8,NA,13,CASSGRNNQPQHF,TGTGCCAGCAGCGGCAGAAACAATCAGCCCCAGCATTTT
NA,TRBJ1-4,TRBV30,NA,14,CAWSVNRADEKLFF,TGTGCCTGGAGTGTAAACAGGGCCGATGAAAAACTGTTTTTT
NA,TRBJ1-1,TRBV6-6,TRBD1,14,CASSYGDSPTEAFF,TGTGCCAGCAGTTACGGGGACAGCCCTACTGAAGCTTTCTTT
NA,TRBJ2-5,TRBV5-1,NA,15,CASKGGAGLQETQYF,TGCGCCAGTAAGGGCGGCGCGGGGCTCCAAGAGACCCAGTACTTC
NA,TRBJ2-3,TRBV19,NA,16,CASSMEEDYLTDTQYF,TGTGCCAGTAGTATGGAGGAGGACTACCTCACAGATACGCAGTATTTT
NA,TRBJ2-5,TRBV6-5,TRBD2,14,CASSYSSGRETQYF,TGTGCCAGCAGTTACTCTAGCGGGCGAGAGACCCAGTACTTC
once,TRBJ1-2,TRBV9,NA,18,CASSVAPTAFSEGYGYTF,TGTGCCAGCAGCGTAGCTCCAACAGCCTTTTCCGAGGGTTATGGCTACACCTTC
once,TRBJ1-5,TRBV6-5,NA,14,CASSYSRGDQPQHF,TGTGCCAGCAGTTACTCCAGAGGAGACCAGCCCCAGCATTTT
NA,TRBJ2-1,TRBV30,TRBD1,17,CAWSKGTGGSLVAEQFF,TGTGCCTGGAGTAAGGGGACAGGGGGTTCTCTTGTGGCTGAGCAGTTCTTC
NA,TRBJ1-3,TRBV4-3,NA,15,CASSRGEGPGNTIYF,TGCGCCAGCAGCCGGGGGGAGGGCCCTGGAAACACCATATATTTT
NA,TRBJ2-1,TRBV18,NA,13,CASSPPGSNEQFF,TGTGCCAGCTCACCACCCGGGTCCAATGAGCAGTTCTTC
NA,TRBJ1-1,TRBV11-3,TRBD1,14,CASSFSGGNTEAFF,TGTGCCAGCAGCTTTTCAGGGGGGAACACTGAAGCTTTCTTT
few,TRBJ2-3,TRBV2,TRBD1,15,CASSERGRKPDTQYF,TGTGCCAGCAGTGAAAGGGGGCGCAAGCCAGATACGCAGTATTTT
NA,TRBJ1-5,TRBV28,TRBD1,11,CASNNDRDQHF,TGTGCCAGCAACAACGACAGGGACCAGCATTTT
NA,TRBJ2-5,TRBV30,NA,15,CAWRTGTLLRETQYF,TGTGCCTGGAGAACCGGGACACTCTTGAGGGAGACCCAGTACTTC
NA,TRBJ2-7,TRBV18,NA,16,CASSPRGALAGYEQYF,TGTGCCAGCTCACCAAGGGGTGCACTTGCTGGCTACGAGCAGTACTTC
NA,TRBJ2-7,TRBV9,TRBD2,15,CASSVGLAETYEQYF,TGTGCCAGCAGCGTAGGACTAGCGGAAACCTACGAGCAGTACTTC
NA,TRBJ2-5,TRBV7-6,NA,14,CASSQDSVWETQYF,TGTGCCAGCAGCCAGGACAGTGTGTGGGAGACCCAGTACTTC
NA,TRBJ1-3,TRBV6-1,NA,12,CAVQRVGNTIYF,TGTGCCGTGCAGCGGGTGGGAAACACCATATATTTT
NA,TRBJ2-7,TRBV6-5,NA,14,CASKQGILRDEQYF,TGTGCCAGCAAACAGGGAATTTTAAGGGACGAGCAGTACTTC
NA,TRBJ2-3,TRBV14,TRBD2,18,CASSQEPREAGITDTQYF,TGTGCCAGCAGCCAAGAACCCCGGGAAGCGGGAATCACAGATACGCAGTATTTT
NA,TRBJ2-1,TRBV11-2,TRBD2,16,CASSFLAGGTYNEQFF,TGTGCCAGCAGCTTTCTGGCGGGAGGGACCTACAATGAGCAGTTCTTC
NA,TRBJ2-5,TRBV28,NA,12,CASSTNLETQYF,TGTGCCAGCAGTACCAACTTAGAGACCCAGTACTTC
NA,TRBJ1-6,TRBV28,NA,16,CASSLYGTTINSPLHF,TGTGCCAGCAGTCTCTACGGGACAACTATTAATTCACCCCTCCACTTT
NA,TRBJ2-5,TRBV11-3,NA,15,CASSHSTGNGETQYF,TGTGCCAGCAGCCATAGTACAGGGAATGGAGAGACCCAGTACTTC
NA,TRBJ2-1,TRBV11-3,TRBD2,17,CASSLSGSVAGGHEQFF,TGTGCCAGCAGCTTGAGTGGTTCGGTCGCGGGGGGGCATGAGCAGTTCTTC
NA,TRBJ2-3,TRBV2,NA,16,CASQRERARGTDTQYF,TGTGCCAGCCAACGGGAGAGGGCCAGGGGCACAGATACGCAGTATTTT
NA,TRBJ1-1,TRBV7-8,TRBD1,15,CASSPQTGGNTEAFF,TGTGCCAGCAGCCCCCAGACAGGGGGGAACACTGAAGCTTTCTTT
NA,TRBJ1-5,TRBV5-6,TRBD1,16,CASSLLRDRGYQPQHF,TGTGCCAGCAGCTTGCTCCGGGACAGGGGGTATCAGCCCCAGCATTTT
NA,TRBJ2-5,TRBV5-1,TRBD2,17,CASSFGNSGSRWETQYF,TGCGCCAGCAGCTTTGGAAATAGCGGGAGCCGTTGGGAGACCCAGTACTTC